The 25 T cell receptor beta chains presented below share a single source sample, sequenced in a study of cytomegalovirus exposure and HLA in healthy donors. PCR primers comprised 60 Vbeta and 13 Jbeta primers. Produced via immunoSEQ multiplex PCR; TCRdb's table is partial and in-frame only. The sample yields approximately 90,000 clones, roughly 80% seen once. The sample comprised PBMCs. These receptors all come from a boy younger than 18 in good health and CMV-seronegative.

In DNA form, the CDR3 reads TGTGCCAGCAGTGAACCAGGGGCTGGTGAAAAACTGTTTTTT. Encoded protein: CASSEPGAGEKLFF. This chain uses TRBV25-1 with TRBJ1-4, with D possibly TRBD1 on 6 matching bases. Trimming took off 2 bases at V and 7 bases at J, with 11 bases between the two ends. CDR1 MGHDK and CDR2 SYGVNS come from the germline V gene. This CDR3 is built from 14 residues.

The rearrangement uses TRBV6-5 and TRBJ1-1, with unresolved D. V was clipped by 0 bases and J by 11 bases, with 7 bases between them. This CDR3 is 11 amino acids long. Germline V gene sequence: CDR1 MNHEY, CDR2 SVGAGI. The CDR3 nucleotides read TGTGCCAGCAGTTACTCGAATCGGGCTTTCTTT. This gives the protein CASSYSNRAFF.

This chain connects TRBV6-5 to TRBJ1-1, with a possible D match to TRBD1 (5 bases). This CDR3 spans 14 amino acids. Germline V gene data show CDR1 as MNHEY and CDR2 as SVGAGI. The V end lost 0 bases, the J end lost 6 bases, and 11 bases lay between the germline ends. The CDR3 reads CASSYSGGRAEAFF. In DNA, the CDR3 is TGTGCCAGCAGTTACTCGGGGGGACGAGCTGAAGCTTTCTTT.

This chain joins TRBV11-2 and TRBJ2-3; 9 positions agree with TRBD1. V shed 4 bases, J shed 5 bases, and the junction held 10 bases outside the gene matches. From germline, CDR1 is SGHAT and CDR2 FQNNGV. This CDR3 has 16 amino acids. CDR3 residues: CASSSGGTGLGDTQYF. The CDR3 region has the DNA TGTGCCAGCAGCTCCGGCGGGACAGGGCTGGGAGATACGCAGTATTTT.

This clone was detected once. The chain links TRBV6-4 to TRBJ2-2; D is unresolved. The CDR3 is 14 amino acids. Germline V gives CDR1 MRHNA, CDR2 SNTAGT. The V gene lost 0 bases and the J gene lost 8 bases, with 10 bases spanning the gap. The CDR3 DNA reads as TGTGCCAGCAGTGACTCGATGGCACCAGGGGAGCTGTTTTTT. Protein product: CASSDSMAPGELFF.

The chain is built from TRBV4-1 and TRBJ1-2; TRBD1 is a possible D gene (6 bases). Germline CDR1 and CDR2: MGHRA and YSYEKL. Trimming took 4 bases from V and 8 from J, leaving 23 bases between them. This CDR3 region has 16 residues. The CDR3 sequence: CASSPGTTKPSRGYTF. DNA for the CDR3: TGCGCCAGCAGCCCGGGGACAACAAAACCTTCGAGAGGCTACACCTTC.

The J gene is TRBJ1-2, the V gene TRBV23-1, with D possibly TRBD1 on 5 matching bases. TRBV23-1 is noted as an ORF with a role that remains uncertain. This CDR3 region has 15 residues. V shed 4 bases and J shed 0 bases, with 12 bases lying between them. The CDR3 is CASSLTGETNYGYTF. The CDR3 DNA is TGCGCCAGCAGTCTAACAGGAGAAACTAACTATGGCTACACCTTC.

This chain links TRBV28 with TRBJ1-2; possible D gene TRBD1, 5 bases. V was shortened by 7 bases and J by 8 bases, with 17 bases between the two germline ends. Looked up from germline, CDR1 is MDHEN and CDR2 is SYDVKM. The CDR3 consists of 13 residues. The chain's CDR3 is CASIQQADPGYTF. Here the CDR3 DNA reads TGTGCCAGCATTCAACAGGCAGATCCCGGCTACACCTTC.

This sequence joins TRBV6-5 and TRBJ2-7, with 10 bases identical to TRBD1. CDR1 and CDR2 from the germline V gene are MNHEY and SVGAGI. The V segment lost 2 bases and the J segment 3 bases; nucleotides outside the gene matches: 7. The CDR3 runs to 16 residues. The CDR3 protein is CASSYGGQGSHYEQYF. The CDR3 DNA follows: TGTGCCAGCAGTTACGGGGGACAGGGGAGTCACTACGAGCAGTACTTC.

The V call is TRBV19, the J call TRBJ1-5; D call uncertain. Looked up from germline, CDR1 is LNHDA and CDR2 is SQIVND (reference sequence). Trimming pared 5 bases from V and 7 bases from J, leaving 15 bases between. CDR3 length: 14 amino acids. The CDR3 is CASSHSGDGQPQHF. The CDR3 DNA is TGTGCCAGTAGTCATTCCGGGGATGGACAGCCCCAGCATTTT. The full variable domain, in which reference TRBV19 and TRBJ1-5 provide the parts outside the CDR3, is DGGITQSPKYLFRKEGQNVTLSCEQNLNHDAMYWYRQDPGQGLRLIYYSQIVNDFQKGDIAEGYSVSREKKESFPLTVTSAQKNPTAFYLCASSHSGDGQPQHFGDGTRLSIL.

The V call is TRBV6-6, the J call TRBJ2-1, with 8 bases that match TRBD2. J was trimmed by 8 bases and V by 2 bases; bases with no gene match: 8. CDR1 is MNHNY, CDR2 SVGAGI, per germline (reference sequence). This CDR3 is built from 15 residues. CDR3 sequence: CASSYTTGLAHEQFF. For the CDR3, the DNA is TGTGCCAGCAGTTACACCACTGGACTAGCCCATGAGCAGTTCTTC.

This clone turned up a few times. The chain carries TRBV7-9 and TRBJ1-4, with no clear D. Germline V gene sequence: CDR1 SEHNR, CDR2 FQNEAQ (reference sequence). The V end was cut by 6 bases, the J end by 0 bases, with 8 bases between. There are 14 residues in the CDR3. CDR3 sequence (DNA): TGTGCCAGCAGTAACCAGGCAACTAATGAAAAACTGTTTTTT. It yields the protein CASSNQATNEKLFF.

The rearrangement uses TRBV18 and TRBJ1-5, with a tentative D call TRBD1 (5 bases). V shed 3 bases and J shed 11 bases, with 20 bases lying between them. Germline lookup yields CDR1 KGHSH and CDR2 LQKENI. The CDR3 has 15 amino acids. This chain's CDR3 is CASSPRAPPSGAQHF. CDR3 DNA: TGTGCCAGCTCACCCCGGGCCCCTCCTTCGGGGGCCCAGCATTTT.

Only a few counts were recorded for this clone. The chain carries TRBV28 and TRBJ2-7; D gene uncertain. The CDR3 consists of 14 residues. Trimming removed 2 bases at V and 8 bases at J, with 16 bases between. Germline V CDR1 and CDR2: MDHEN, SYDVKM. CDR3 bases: TGTGCCAGCAGTTTACAAGGAGACGGATACAAGCAGTACTTC. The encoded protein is CASSLQGDGYKQYF.

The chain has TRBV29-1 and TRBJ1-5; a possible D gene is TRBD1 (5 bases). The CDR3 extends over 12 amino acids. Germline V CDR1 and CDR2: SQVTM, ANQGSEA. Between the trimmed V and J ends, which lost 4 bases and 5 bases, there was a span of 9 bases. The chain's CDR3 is CSVGQKDQPQHF. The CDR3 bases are TGCAGCGTTGGACAGAAAGATCAGCCCCAGCATTTT.

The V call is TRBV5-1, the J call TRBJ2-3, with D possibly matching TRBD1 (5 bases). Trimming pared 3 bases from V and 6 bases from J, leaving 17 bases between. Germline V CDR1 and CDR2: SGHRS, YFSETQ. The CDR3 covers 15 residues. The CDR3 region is CASSSHSQGSDTQYF. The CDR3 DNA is TGCGCCAGCAGCTCCCACTCGCAGGGTTCGGATACGCAGTATTTT.

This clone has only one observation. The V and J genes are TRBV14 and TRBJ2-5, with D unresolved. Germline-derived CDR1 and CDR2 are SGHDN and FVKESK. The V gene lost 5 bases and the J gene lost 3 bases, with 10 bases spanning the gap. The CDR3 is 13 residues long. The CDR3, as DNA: TGTGCCAGCAGCAAAGTGCGGAAAGAGACCCAGTACTTC. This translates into CASSKVRKETQYF. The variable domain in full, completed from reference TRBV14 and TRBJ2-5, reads EAGVTQFPSHSVIEKGQTVTLRCDPISGHDNLYWYRRVMGKEIKFLLHFVKESKQDESGMPNNRFLAERTGGTYSTLKVQPAELEDSGVYFCASSKVRKETQYFGPGTRLLVL.

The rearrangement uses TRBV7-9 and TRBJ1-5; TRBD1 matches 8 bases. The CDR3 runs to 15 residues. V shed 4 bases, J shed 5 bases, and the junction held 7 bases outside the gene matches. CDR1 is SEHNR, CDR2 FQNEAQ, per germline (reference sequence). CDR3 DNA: TGTGCCAGCAGCTCAGACAGGGGCGACGATCAGCCCCAGCATTTT. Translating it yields CASSSDRGDDQPQHF.

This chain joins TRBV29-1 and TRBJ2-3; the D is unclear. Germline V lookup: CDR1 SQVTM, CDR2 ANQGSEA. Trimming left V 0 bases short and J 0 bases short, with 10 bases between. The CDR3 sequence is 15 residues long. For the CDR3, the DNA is TGCAGCGTTGAAGATACGTCTACTAGCACAGATACGCAGTATTTT. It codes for CSVEDTSTSTDTQYF.

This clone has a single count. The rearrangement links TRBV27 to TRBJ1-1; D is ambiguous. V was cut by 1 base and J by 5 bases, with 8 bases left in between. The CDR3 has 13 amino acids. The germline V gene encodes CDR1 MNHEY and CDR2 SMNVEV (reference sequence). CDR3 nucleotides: TGTGCCAGCAGTTTATGGCCGGGAACTGAAGCTTTCTTT. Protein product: CASSLWPGTEAFF.

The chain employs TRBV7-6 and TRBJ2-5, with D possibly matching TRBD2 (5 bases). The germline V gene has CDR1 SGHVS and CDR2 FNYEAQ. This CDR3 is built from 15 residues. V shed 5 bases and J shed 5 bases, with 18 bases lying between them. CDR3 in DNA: TGTGCCAGCAGCCCGACGCGGGTCGACGGGGAGACCCAGTACTTC. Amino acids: CASSPTRVDGETQYF.

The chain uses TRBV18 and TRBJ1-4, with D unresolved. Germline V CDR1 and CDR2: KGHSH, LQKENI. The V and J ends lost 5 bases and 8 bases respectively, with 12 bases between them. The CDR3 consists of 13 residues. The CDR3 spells CASSSSSEEKLFF. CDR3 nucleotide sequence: TGTGCCAGCTCATCTTCCTCGGAGGAAAAACTGTTTTTT.

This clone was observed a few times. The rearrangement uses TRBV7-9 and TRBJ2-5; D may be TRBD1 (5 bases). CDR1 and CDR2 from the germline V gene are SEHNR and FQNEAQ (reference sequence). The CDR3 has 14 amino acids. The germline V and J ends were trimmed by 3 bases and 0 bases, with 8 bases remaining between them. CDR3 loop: CASSFAGNQETQYF. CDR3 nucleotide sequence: TGTGCCAGCAGCTTCGCAGGGAACCAAGAGACCCAGTACTTC.

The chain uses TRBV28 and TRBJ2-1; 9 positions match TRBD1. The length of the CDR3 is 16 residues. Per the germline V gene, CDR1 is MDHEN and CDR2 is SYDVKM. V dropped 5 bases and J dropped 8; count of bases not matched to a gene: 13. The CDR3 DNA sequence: TGTGCCAGCAGTCTCATCTCGGGACAGGGACAATATGAGCAGTTCTTC. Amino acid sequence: CASSLISGQGQYEQFF.

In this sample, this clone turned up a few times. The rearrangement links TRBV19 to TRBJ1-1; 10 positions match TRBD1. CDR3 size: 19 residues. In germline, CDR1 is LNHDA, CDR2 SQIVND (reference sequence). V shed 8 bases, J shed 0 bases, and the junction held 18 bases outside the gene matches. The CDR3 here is CASGDRGYVQARMNTEAFF. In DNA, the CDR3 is TGTGCCAGTGGGGACAGGGGATACGTACAGGCCCGGATGAACACTGAAGCTTTCTTT.